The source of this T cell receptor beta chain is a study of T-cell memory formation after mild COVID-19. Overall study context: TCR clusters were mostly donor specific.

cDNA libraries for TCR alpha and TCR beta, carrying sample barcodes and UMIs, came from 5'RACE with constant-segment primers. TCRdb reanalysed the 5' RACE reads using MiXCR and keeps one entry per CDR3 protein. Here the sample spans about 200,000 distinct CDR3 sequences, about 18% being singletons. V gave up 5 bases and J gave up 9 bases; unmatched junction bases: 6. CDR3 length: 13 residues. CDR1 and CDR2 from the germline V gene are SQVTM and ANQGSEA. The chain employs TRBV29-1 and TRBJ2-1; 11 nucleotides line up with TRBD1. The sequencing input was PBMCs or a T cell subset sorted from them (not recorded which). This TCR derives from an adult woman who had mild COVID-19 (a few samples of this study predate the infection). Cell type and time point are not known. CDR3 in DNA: TGCAGCGTTTCCGGGACAGGGGGGATTGAGCAGTTCTTC. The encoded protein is CSVSGTGGIEQFF.